One and the same sample provided the 12 T cell receptor beta chains below, sequenced in a study of graft-versus-host responses after intestinal transplantation. Measured with immunoSEQ multiplex PCR; TCRdb has only the in-frame clones, and not every one. The sample shows approximately 24,000 clones, roughly 90% of them seen only once. Sequences were derived from PBMCs, sampled around 40 days after intestinal transplant. The receptors originated from a human patient who received an intestinal transplant, so some T cells may come from the graft donor.

The chain employs TRBV18 and TRBJ1-1; TRBD1 matches at 10 bases. The CDR3 has 23 amino acids. Trimming cost V 0 bases and J 0 bases; bases outside gene matches: 22. The V gene's germline CDR1 is KGHSH and CDR2 LQKENI. CDR3 nucleotide sequence: TGTGCCAGCTCACCACCCCGACTACCGGGACAGGGGCCCTACACTCTCATGAACACTGAAGCTTTCTTT. Its translation is CASSPPRLPGQGPYTLMNTEAFF.

The chain couples TRBV7-9 to TRBJ2-7, with TRBD2 matching over 7 bases. V was pared by 4 bases and J by 4 bases, with 1 base of the junction left unmatched. The CDR3 runs 12 residues. Germline CDR1 reads SEHNR; CDR2 reads FQNEAQ (reference sequence). CDR3 sequence (DNA): TGTGCCAGCAGCTGGGAGGGGTACGAGCAGTACTTC. Amino acid sequence: CASSWEGYEQYF.

This rearrangement joins TRBV2 to TRBJ1-1; D ambiguous. The germline V gene has CDR1 SNHLY and CDR2 FYNNEI. This CDR3 spans 13 amino acids. Trimming removed 4 bases from V and 0 bases from J, with 6 bases in between. In DNA, the CDR3 is TGTGCCAGCAGTGCAAAGATGAACACTGAAGCTTTCTTT. It specifies CASSAKMNTEAFF.

The chain recombines TRBV7-3 with TRBJ2-1; D is unresolved. Looked up from germline, CDR1 is SGHTA and CDR2 is FQGTGA. The CDR3 covers 13 residues. V was shortened by 5 bases and J by 5 bases, with 10 bases between the two germline ends. For the CDR3, the DNA is TGTGCCAGCAGCCCTTCGGTCCACAATGAGCAGTTCTTC. Residues: CASSPSVHNEQFF.

CDR3 nucleotide sequence: TGTGCCAGCAGCTTTACACAGCAGGGGGAGGGTGAAAAACTGTTTTTT. This gives the protein CASSFTQQGEGEKLFF. V and J are TRBV11-2 and TRBJ1-4; the match to TRBD1 covers 7 bases. This CDR3 has 16 residues. The germline V gene encodes CDR1 SGHAT and CDR2 FQNNGV. J was trimmed by 7 bases and V by 3 bases; bases with no gene match: 11.

J is TRBJ2-5 and V is TRBV9, with D maybe TRBD2 (5 bases). Trimming removed 3 bases at V and 1 base at J, with 13 bases between. Per germline, CDR1 SGDLS and CDR2 YYNGEE. This CDR3 contains 15 residues. CDR3 amino acids: CASSGGGSPQETQYF. DNA of the CDR3: TGTGCCAGCAGCGGCGGCGGGTCCCCCCAAGAGACCCAGTACTTC.

V is TRBV2 and J is TRBJ2-2; perhaps TRBD2 as D (7 bases). V was clipped by 4 bases and J by 8 bases, with 20 bases between them. The germline V gene has CDR1 SNHLY and CDR2 FYNNEI. CDR3 length: 16 amino acids. The CDR3 spells CASSARGAALTGELFF. The CDR3 DNA reads as TGTGCCAGCAGTGCCCGGGGGGCGGCTCTTACTGGGGAGCTGTTTTTT.

This clone was recorded only once. V and J are TRBV14 and TRBJ2-7, with D possibly matching TRBD1 (5 bases). The V end lost 0 bases, the J end lost 7 bases, and 16 bases lay between the germline ends. The CDR3 consists of 15 residues. Germline CDR1 reads SGHDN; CDR2 reads FVKESK. In nucleotides, the CDR3 is TGTGCCAGCAGCCAAGATTATCAAGGGGCCTGGGAGCAGTACTTC. Encoded protein: CASSQDYQGAWEQYF.

The rearrangement uses TRBV11-2 and TRBJ2-2; 7 bases are a match to TRBD2. The CDR3 is 14 residues long. CDR1 is SGHAT, CDR2 FQNNGV, per germline. J gave up 9 bases and V 2 bases, and 6 bases lay outside the gene matches. In nucleotides, the CDR3 is TGTGCCAGCAGCTTATCTGGGAGGGCCCGGGAGCTGTTTTTT. Protein sequence: CASSLSGRARELFF.

This chain connects TRBV9 to TRBJ1-2; D is possibly TRBD1 (6 bases). Trimming pared 3 bases from V and 6 bases from J, leaving 15 bases between. The length of the CDR3 is 14 residues. Looked up from germline, CDR1 is SGDLS and CDR2 is YYNGEE. The CDR3 sequence is CASSEGRGKDGYTF. In DNA form, the CDR3 reads TGTGCCAGCAGCGAGGGCAGGGGTAAGGATGGCTACACCTTC. Filled out from reference TRBV9 and TRBJ1-2, the complete variable domain reads DSGVTQTPKHLITATGQRVTLRCSPRSGDLSVYWYQQSLDQGLQFLIQYYNGEERAKGNILERFSAQQFPDLHSELNLSSLELGDSALYFCASSEGRGKDGYTFGSGTRLTVV.

The rearrangement links TRBV6-6 to TRBJ2-7; 9 bases map to TRBD2. The CDR3 has 15 residues. Trimming at V came to 7 bases and at J to 3 bases, leaving 10 bases not matched to a gene. Germline assignment: CDR1 MNHNY and CDR2 SVGAGI (reference sequence). CDR3 DNA sequence: TGTGCCAGCACCCCCTCCCTAGCGGGACACTACGAGCAGTACTTC. Translating gives CASTPSLAGHYEQYF.

This sequence joins TRBV19 and TRBJ1-4; 9 nucleotides match TRBD1. CDR1 LNHDA and CDR2 SQIVND come from the germline V gene (reference sequence). The CDR3 has 14 residues. The V and J ends lost 5 bases and 8 bases, in that order; junction bases with no gene match: 6. The DNA of the CDR3 is TGTGCCAGTAGTGTATATGGGACAGGGGAAAAACTGTTTTTT. It encodes CASSVYGTGEKLFF.